Below are 15 T cell receptor beta chains sequenced from a single sample in a study of T-cell reconstitution after alpha-beta-depleted transplantation in children. Construction of the TCRbeta library involved unique molecular identifiers. TCRdb reprocessed the PCR reads with MiXCR, giving one entry per CDR3 protein. The data show about 1,000,000 distinct CDR3 sequences, with about 29% seen just once and approximately 30% held by the top ten. The sequencing used PBMCs, mostly from graft donor cells, collected 360 days after TCRalphabeta/CD19-depleted stem cell transplant. These receptors originate from a boy under two years old who had a stem cell transplant for SCID, so the T cells may come from the graft donor.

This clonotype came up a few times. The chain combines TRBV10-3 with TRBJ2-7; D not resolved. Looked up from germline, CDR1 is ENHRY and CDR2 is SYGVKD. The CDR3 spans 14 residues. V was pared by 2 bases and J by 3 bases, with 11 bases between. The CDR3 sequence is CAISEITSGYEQYF. The CDR3 nucleotides are TGTGCCATCAGTGAGATAACCTCAGGCTACGAGCAGTACTTC.

The V and J genes are TRBV29-1 and TRBJ2-1; TRBD1 might be the D (5 bases). The V and J ends lost 4 bases and 8 bases respectively, with 18 bases between them. CDR1 and CDR2 (germline): SQVTM, ANQGSEA. The CDR3 is 14 amino acids. CDR3 sequence (DNA): TGCAGCGTTGGGGGCAGGGCATTTAGGGATGAGCAGTTCTTC. It translates to CSVGGRAFRDEQFF.

The rearrangement joins TRBV25-1 to TRBJ2-3; TRBD1 might be the D (6 bases). The CDR3 sequence is 16 residues long. The V end lost 0 bases, the J end lost 2 bases, and 12 bases lay between the germline ends. From germline, CDR1 is MGHDK and CDR2 SYGVNS. The CDR3 DNA reads TGTGCCAGCAGTGAATACACAGGGCCGTTCACAGATACGCAGTATTTT. This encodes CASSEYTGPFTDTQYF.

The V gene is TRBV2, the J gene TRBJ2-1; D unresolved. This CDR3 contains 13 residues. Germline values: CDR1 SNHLY, CDR2 FYNNEI. V was shortened by 0 bases and J by 8 bases, with 8 bases between the two germline ends. CDR3 sequence reads: CASSEAYTDEQFF. The CDR3 bases are TGTGCCAGCAGTGAAGCGTATACGGATGAGCAGTTCTTC.

This clonotype was seen a handful of times. The rearrangement links TRBV29-1 to TRBJ2-2; D ambiguous. The CDR3 spans 14 residues. Germline V gene sequence: CDR1 SQVTM, CDR2 ANQGSEA. V was clipped by 5 bases and J by 3 bases, with 13 bases between them. The DNA for the CDR3 is TGCAGCGTTAGTGGCAGAAAGGACACCGGGGAGCTGTTTTTT. It translates to CSVSGRKDTGELFF.

V is TRBV28 and J is TRBJ2-1; 8 bases map to TRBD2. The V gene's germline CDR1 is MDHEN and CDR2 SYDVKM. CDR3 length equals 13 residues. Trimming took 11 bases from V and 4 from J; bases not matched to a gene: 7. CDR3 amino acids: CALGRGGYNEQFF. The CDR3, as DNA: TGTGCCCTCGGGAGGGGTGGGTACAATGAGCAGTTCTTC. Full variable domain (outside the CDR3, taken from reference TRBV28 and TRBJ2-1): DVKVTQSSRYLVKRTGEKVFLECVQDMDHENMFWYRQDPGLGLRLIYFSYDVKMKEKGDIPEGYSVSREKKERFSLILESASTNQTSMYLCALGRGGYNEQFFGPGTRLTVL.

The chain is built from TRBV20-1 and TRBJ2-5; a weak D match, TRBD2 (5 bases). This CDR3 spans 12 amino acids. Germline V gene data show CDR1 as DFQATT and CDR2 as SNEGSKA (reference sequence). Trimming removed 3 bases from V and 5 bases from J, with 10 bases in between. The CDR3 here is CSASGGSETQYF. The CDR3, as DNA: TGCAGTGCTAGCGGAGGTAGCGAGACCCAGTACTTC.

The chain links TRBV7-2 to TRBJ1-1; a weak D match, TRBD1 (5 bases). Per the germline V gene, CDR1 is SGHTA and CDR2 is FQGNSA. This CDR3 comprises 13 residues. The germline V and J ends were trimmed by 6 bases and 3 bases, with 11 bases remaining between them. The CDR3 loop is CASRELGDTEAFF. CDR3 nucleotides: TGTGCCAGCAGGGAGTTGGGGGACACTGAAGCTTTCTTT.

This chain connects TRBV15 to TRBJ1-4; 7 positions match TRBD1. This CDR3 has 15 amino acids. Germline trimming cut 2 bases from V and 8 bases from J; bases unmatched to any gene: 8. Germline V gene lookup returns CDR1 LNHNV and CDR2 YYDKDF (reference sequence). The CDR3 spells CATSRRQGLSEKLFF. The CDR3, as DNA: TGTGCCACCAGCAGACGACAGGGATTGAGCGAAAAACTGTTTTTT.

There are a few counts of this clonotype. The chain uses TRBV2 and TRBJ2-7, with TRBD2 matching 7 bases. The germline V gene encodes CDR1 SNHLY and CDR2 FYNNEI. V lost 4 bases, J lost 2 bases, and 8 bases stayed unmatched. The CDR3 length is 15 residues. CDR3 nucleotides: TGTGCCAGCAGTGGCCCCTGGGGAGGGGCCTACGAGCAGTACTTC. It translates to CASSGPWGGAYEQYF.

This clonotype was detected a few times. The chain employs TRBV4-1 and TRBJ1-1, with unresolved D. The CDR3 runs to 18 residues. Germline V lookup: CDR1 MGHRA, CDR2 YSYEKL. V was clipped by 1 base and J by 9 bases, with 27 bases between them. CDR3 bases: TGCGCCAGCAGCCAAGCGACCACCTCCCTGGATGGAGGGCTCAAAGCTTTCTTT. Its protein is CASSQATTSLDGGLKAFF.

The chain links TRBV25-1 to TRBJ2-1; TRBD2 is a possible D gene (7 bases). The CDR3 has 16 residues. Trimming cost V 5 bases and J 10 bases, with 24 bases left between them. Germline CDR1 is MGHDK and CDR2 is SYGVNS. The CDR3 here is CASSPIEGGPQGEQFF. The CDR3 region has the DNA TGTGCCAGCAGTCCTATAGAGGGAGGGCCTCAGGGGGAGCAGTTCTTC.

This rearrangement joins TRBV12-3 or TRBV12-4 to TRBJ2-7, with 7 nucleotides matching TRBD2. Trimming at V came to 2 bases and at J to 1 base, leaving 8 bases not matched to a gene. The CDR3 covers 16 residues. CDR3 region: CASSLRSPGGSYEQYF. The CDR3 coding sequence is TGTGCCAGCAGTTTAAGATCCCCGGGGGGATCCTACGAGCAGTACTTC.

The V call is TRBV7-3, the J call TRBJ2-1, with D perhaps matching TRBD1 (5 bases). This CDR3 comprises 16 residues. V was cut by 5 bases and J by 0 bases, with 14 bases left in between. Germline V lookup: CDR1 SGHTA, CDR2 FQGTGA. The CDR3 sequence: CASSLPTASSYNEQFF. For the CDR3, the DNA is TGTGCCAGCAGCCTACCGACAGCGAGCTCCTACAATGAGCAGTTCTTC.

This chain connects TRBV10-3 to TRBJ2-7; D is uncertain. CDR3 length: 13 residues. V gave up 4 bases and J gave up 0 bases, with 7 bases separating them. Per the germline V gene, CDR1 is ENHRY and CDR2 is SYGVKD. CDR3: CAISAVSSYEQYF. The CDR3 DNA sequence: TGTGCCATCAGTGCGGTCAGCTCCTACGAGCAGTACTTC.